The rows below give T cell receptor beta chains drawn from one sample of a study of control samples from healthy donors and cancer patients. The table came from immunoSEQ multiplex PCR; TCRdb's copy has only in-frame clones and leaves some out. The data contain about 120,000 clones, 75% to 90% of them singletons. The source material was PBMCs. The source is a woman in her 50s with colorectal cancer. Both conserved end residues are part of each CDR3. A D gene is named only where the DNA matches it firmly. Only some rows state a clone size, as once, few, many or a class for expanded clones.

j_gene	abundance	len	d_gene	v_gene	CDR3aa	CDR3nt
TRBJ1-2	-	15	TRBD1	TRBV28	CASSASGTGSYGYTF	TGTGCCAGCAGTGCCTCCGGGACAGGATCCTATGGCTACACCTTC
TRBJ2-7	-	13	-	TRBV7-2	CASSLDSSYEQYF	TGTGCCAGCAGCTTAGACTCGTCCTACGAGCAGTACTTC
TRBJ1-2	once	12	-	TRBV19	CASKTGNYGYTF	TGTGCCAGTAAAACAGGGAACTATGGCTACACCTTC
TRBJ1-1	-	15	-	TRBV21-1	CASSTRTGGNTEAFF	TGTGCCAGCAGCACCAGGACAGGGGGGAACACTGAAGCTTTCTTT
TRBJ2-3	-	15	TRBD1	TRBV5-1	CASSSTGGASDTQYF	TGCGCCAGCAGCTCGACAGGGGGCGCCTCAGATACGCAGTATTTT
TRBJ2-5	-	16	-	TRBV9	CASSVGAGGVPETQYF	TGTGCCAGCAGCGTAGGTGCAGGGGGGGTTCCAGAGACCCAGTACTTC
TRBJ2-7	-	11	-	TRBV9	CASSGEGEQYF	TGTGCCAGCAGCGGAGAAGGGGAGCAGTACTTC
TRBJ2-3	-	15	-	TRBV7-2	CASSLRGGSTDTQYF	TGTGCCAGCAGCTTACGTGGGGGATCCACAGATACGCAGTATTTT
TRBJ2-7	once	13	-	TRBV2	CASRTGSSYEQYF	TGTGCCAGCAGAACAGGATCGTCCTACGAGCAGTACTTC
TRBJ2-5	-	15	-	TRBV28	CASSPDRTVGETQYF	TGTGCCAGCAGCCCTGACAGGACAGTTGGAGAGACCCAGTACTTC
TRBJ2-1	-	14	-	TRBV5-1	CASSLRDSGNEQFF	TGCGCCAGCAGCTTGAGGGACAGCGGGAATGAGCAGTTCTTC
TRBJ1-1	-	14	TRBD1	TRBV30	CAWNRPGTGREAFF	TGTGCCTGGAATAGGCCCGGGACAGGGCGTGAAGCTTTCTTT
TRBJ1-5	-	13	-	TRBV7-2	CASSQGTGQPQHF	TGTGCCAGCAGTCAGGGAACCGGTCAGCCCCAGCATTTT
TRBJ1-2	-	13	-	TRBV5-4	CASSFGHAYGYTF	TGTGCCAGCAGCTTCGGACACGCCTATGGCTACACCTTC
TRBJ1-2	-	14	TRBD1	TRBV18	CASSPHGTGTDYTF	TGTGCCAGCTCACCACACGGGACAGGGACGGACTACACCTTC
TRBJ2-2	-	14	-	TRBV30	CAWSELARGGELFF	TGTGCCTGGAGTGAGTTAGCCCGTGGCGGGGAGCTGTTTTTT
TRBJ1-3	-	14	-	TRBV30	CAWSQRQYGNTIYF	TGTGCCTGGAGTCAGAGACAGTACGGAAACACCATATATTTT
TRBJ1-6	-	15	-	TRBV3-1/TRBV3-2	CASSQGSDSNSPLHF	TGTGCCAGCAGCCAAGGTTCGGACAGTAATTCACCCCTCCACTTT
TRBJ1-4	-	16	TRBD1	TRBV9	CASSNSQGGAGEKLFF	TGTGCCAGCAGCAATTCACAGGGGGGCGCGGGTGAAAAACTGTTTTTT
TRBJ1-1	-	14	-	TRBV6-6	CASRSSGRGAEAFF	TGTGCCAGCCGGAGTTCGGGGCGAGGGGCTGAAGCTTTCTTT
TRBJ2-5	-	13	-	TRBV2	CASSERSGETQYF	TGTGCCAGCAGTGAAAGAAGCGGGGAGACCCAGTACTTC
TRBJ2-3	few	16	TRBD2	TRBV7-9	CASSPTAGGPGDTQYF	TGTGCCAGCAGCCCAACAGCGGGAGGGCCAGGGGATACGCAGTATTTT
TRBJ1-1	-	17	TRBD1	TRBV28	CASNRQGASRMNTEAFF	TGTGCCAGCAACAGACAGGGGGCATCTCGGATGAACACTGAAGCTTTCTTT
TRBJ2-6	few	16	-	TRBV9	CASSPQPSSGANVLTF	TGTGCCAGCAGCCCACAACCGAGCTCTGGGGCCAACGTCCTGACTTTC